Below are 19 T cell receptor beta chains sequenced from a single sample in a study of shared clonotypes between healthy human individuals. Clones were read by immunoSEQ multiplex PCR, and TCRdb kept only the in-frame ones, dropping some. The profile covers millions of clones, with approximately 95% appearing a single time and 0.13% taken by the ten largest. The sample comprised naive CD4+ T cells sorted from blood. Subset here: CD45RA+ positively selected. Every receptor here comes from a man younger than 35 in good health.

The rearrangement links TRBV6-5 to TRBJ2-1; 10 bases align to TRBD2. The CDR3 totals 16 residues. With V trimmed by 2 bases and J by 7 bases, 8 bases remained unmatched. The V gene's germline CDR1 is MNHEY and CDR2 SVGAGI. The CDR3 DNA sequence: TGTGCCAGCAGTTACGAGGGACTAGCGCAAGGTAATGAGCAGTTCTTC. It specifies CASSYEGLAQGNEQFF.

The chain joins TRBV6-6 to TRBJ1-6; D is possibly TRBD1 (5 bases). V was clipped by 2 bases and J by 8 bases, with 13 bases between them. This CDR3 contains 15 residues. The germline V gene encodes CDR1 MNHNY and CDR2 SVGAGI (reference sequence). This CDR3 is CASSYRGFSDSPLHF. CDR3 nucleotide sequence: TGTGCCAGCAGTTACCGGGGGTTCTCGGATTCACCCCTCCACTTT.

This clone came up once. The CDR3 loop reads CATSRDLLFGFGYTF. The CDR3 nucleotides are TGTGCCACCAGCAGAGATCTCTTGTTTGGGTTTGGCTACACCTTC. The chain uses TRBV15 and TRBJ1-2; D unresolved. Germline-derived CDR1 and CDR2 are LNHNV and YYDKDF (reference sequence). V was pared by 0 bases and J by 7 bases, with 15 bases between. The CDR3 runs to 15 residues.

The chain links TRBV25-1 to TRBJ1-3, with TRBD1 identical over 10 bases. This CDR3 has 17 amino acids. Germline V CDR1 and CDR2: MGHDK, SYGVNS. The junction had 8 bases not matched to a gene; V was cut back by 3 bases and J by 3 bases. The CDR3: CASSDLRQGARGNTIYF. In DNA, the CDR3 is TGTGCCAGCAGTGACCTCAGACAGGGGGCACGTGGAAACACCATATATTTT.

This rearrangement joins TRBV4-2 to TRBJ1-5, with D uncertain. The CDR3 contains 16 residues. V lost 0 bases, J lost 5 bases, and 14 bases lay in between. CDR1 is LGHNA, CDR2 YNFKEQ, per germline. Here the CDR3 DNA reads TGTGCCAGCAGCCAAGAACGGGCCTTGGAGCATCAGCCCCAGCATTTT. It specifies CASSQERALEHQPQHF.

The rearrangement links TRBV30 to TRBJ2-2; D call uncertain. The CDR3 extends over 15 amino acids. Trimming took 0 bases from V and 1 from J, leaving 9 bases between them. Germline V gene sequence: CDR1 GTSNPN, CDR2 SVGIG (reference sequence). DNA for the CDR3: TGTGCCTGGAGTGTACTCGCAGGGAACACCGGGGAGCTGTTTTTT. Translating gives CAWSVLAGNTGELFF.

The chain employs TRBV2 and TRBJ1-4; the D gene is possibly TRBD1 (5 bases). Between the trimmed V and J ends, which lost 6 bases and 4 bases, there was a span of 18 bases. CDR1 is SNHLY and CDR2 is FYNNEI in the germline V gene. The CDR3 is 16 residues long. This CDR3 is CASRMGRGEGNEKLFF. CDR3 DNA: TGTGCCAGCAGAATGGGGCGAGGCGAGGGTAATGAAAAACTGTTTTTT. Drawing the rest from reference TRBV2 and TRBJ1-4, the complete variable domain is EPEVTQTPSHQVTQMGQEVILRCVPISNHLYFYWYRQILGQKVEFLVSFYNNEISEKSEIFDDQFSVERPDGSNFTLKIRSTKLEDSAMYFCASRMGRGEGNEKLFFGSGTQLSVL.

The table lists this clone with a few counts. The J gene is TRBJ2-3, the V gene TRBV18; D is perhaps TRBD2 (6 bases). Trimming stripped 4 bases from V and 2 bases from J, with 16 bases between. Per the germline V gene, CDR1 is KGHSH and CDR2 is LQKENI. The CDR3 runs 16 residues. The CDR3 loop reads CASSQDWRDPTDTQYF. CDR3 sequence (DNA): TGTGCCAGCTCACAAGACTGGAGGGACCCCACAGATACGCAGTATTTT. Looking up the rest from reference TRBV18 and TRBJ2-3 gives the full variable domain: NAGVMQNPRHLVRRRGQEARLRCSPMKGHSHVYWYRQLPEEGLKFMVYLQKENIIDESGMPKERFSAEFPKEGPSILRIQQVVRGDSAAYFCASSQDWRDPTDTQYFGPGTRLTVL.

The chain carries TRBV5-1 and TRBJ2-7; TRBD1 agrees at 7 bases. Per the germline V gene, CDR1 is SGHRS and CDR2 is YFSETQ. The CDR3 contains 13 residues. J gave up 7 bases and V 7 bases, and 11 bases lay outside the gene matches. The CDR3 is CASSPLTGLEQYF. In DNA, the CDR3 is TGCGCCAGCTCACCGTTGACAGGGCTGGAGCAGTACTTC.

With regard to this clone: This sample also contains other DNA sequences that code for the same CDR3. CDR3 sequence (DNA): TGTGCTAGTGGTTTGACTAGCGGAACAGATACGCAGTATTTT. The encoded protein is CASGLTSGTDTQYF. The chain couples TRBV12-5 to TRBJ2-3, with 8 bases aligning to TRBD2. This CDR3 is 14 amino acids long. Germline loops: CDR1 LGHNT, CDR2 FRNRAP. The V gene end was trimmed by 2 bases and the J gene end by 3 bases; junction bases not matched to a gene: 1.

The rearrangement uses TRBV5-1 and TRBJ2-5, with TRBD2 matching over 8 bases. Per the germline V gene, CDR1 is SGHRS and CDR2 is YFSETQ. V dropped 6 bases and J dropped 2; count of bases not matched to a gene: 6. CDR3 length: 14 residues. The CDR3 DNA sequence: TGCGCCAGCAAGCTAGCGGGCTCGCAAGAGACCCAGTACTTC. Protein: CASKLAGSQETQYF. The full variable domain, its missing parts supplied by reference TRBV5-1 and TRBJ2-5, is KAGVTQTPRYLIKTRGQQVTLSCSPISGHRSVSWYQQTPGQGLQFLFEYFSETQRNKGNFPGRFSGRQFSNSRSEMNVSTLELGDSALYLCASKLAGSQETQYFGPGTRLLVL.

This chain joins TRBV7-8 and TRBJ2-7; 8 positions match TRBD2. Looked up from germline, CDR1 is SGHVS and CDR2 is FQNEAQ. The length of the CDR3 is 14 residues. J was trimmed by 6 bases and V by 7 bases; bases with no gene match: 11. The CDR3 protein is CASTYSGNPLEQYF. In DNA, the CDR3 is TGTGCCAGCACCTATAGCGGGAATCCCCTCGAGCAGTACTTC.

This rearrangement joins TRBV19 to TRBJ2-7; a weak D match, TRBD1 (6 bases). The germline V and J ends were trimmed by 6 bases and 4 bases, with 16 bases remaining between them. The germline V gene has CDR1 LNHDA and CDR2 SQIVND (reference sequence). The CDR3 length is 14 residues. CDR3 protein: CASSGRGRGYEQYF. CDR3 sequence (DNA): TGTGCCAGTAGCGGCCGTGGAAGGGGGTACGAGCAGTACTTC. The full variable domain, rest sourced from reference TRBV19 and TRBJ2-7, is DGGITQSPKYLFRKEGQNVTLSCEQNLNHDAMYWYRQDPGQGLRLIYYSQIVNDFQKGDIAEGYSVSREKKESFPLTVTSAQKNPTAFYLCASSGRGRGYEQYFGPGTRLTVT.

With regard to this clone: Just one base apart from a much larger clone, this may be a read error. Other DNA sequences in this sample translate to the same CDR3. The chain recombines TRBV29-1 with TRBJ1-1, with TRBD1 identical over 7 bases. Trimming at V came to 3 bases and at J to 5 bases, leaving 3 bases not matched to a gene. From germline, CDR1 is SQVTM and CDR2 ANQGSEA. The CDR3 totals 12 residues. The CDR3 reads CSVDRGKTEAFF. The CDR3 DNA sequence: TGCAGCGTTGACAGGGGGAAGACTGAAGCTTTCTTT.

The CDR3 region is CASSQPLATGELFF. CDR3 bases: TGTGCCAGCAGCCAACCGCTAGCAACCGGGGAGCTGTTTTTT. The J gene is TRBJ2-2, the V gene TRBV11-2, with a possible D match to TRBD2 (5 bases). Trimming stripped 5 bases from V and 5 bases from J, with 12 bases between. Germline-derived CDR1 and CDR2 are SGHAT and FQNNGV. The CDR3 contains 14 residues.

This chain's CDR3 is CASSPQGGSGSQETQYF. DNA of the CDR3: TGTGCCAGCAGCCCTCAAGGGGGAAGCGGGAGCCAGGAGACCCAGTACTTC. V gene TRBV7-9 combines with J gene TRBJ2-5, with 8 positions matching TRBD2. The CDR3 extends over 17 amino acids. Losses at the gene ends were 5 bases for V and 5 bases for J; bases not matched to a gene: 16. The V gene's germline CDR1 is SEHNR and CDR2 FQNEAQ (reference sequence).

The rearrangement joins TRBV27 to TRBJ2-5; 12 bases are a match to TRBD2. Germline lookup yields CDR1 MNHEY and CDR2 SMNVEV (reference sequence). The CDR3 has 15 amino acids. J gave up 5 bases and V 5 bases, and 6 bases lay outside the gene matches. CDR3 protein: CASSPSGGASETQYF. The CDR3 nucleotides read TGTGCCAGCAGTCCTAGCGGGGGGGCCTCGGAGACCCAGTACTTC.

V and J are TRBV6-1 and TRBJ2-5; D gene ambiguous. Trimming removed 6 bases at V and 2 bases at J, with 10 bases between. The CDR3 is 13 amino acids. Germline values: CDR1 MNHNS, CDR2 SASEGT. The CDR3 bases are TGTGCCAGCAGATGGCCCTCTCAAGAGACCCAGTACTTC. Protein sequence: CASRWPSQETQYF.

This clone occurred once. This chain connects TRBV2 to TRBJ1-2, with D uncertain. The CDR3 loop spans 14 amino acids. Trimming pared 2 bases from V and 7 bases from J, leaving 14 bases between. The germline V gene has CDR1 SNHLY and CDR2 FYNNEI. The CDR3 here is CASSEQTSSGGYTF. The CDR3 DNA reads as TGTGCCAGCAGTGAACAGACCAGCTCTGGTGGCTACACCTTC.